This record looks at one TCR beta chain sequence and its context. The data were produced by immunoSEQ multiplex PCR, yet TCRdb's version contains in-frame clones alone and is incomplete. Found here are 95,000 to 100,000 clones, approximately 94% of them singletons; the top ten hold roughly 12%. These data belong to a study of T cell responses to AZD1222 COVID-19 vaccine. Study summary: Second-dose recipients at about 4 or about 12 weeks were treated as one pooled group.

The V segment lost 10 bases and the J segment 8 bases; nucleotides outside the gene matches: 6. CDR1 is MNHEY and CDR2 is SVGAGI in the germline V gene. This CDR3 is built from 11 residues. This receptor was identified in an adult in good health. The material sequenced was peripheral blood, taken on day 0 of AZD1222 vaccination. The chain employs TRBV6-5 and TRBJ1-1, with 8 bases fitting TRBD1. The CDR3: CATRQGTEAFF. The CDR3 nucleotides read TGTGCCACAAGACAGGGGACCGAAGCTTTCTTT.